The 12 T cell receptor beta chains listed next were all sequenced from one sample in a study of cytomegalovirus exposure and HLA in healthy donors. Libraries were prepared by immunoSEQ multiplex PCR; TCRdb keeps only in-frame clonotypes and omits some of them. The table has around 250,000 clones, nearly 90% seen once. The sequencing input was PBMCs. These receptors all stem from a woman under 30 in good health and CMV-seronegative.

J is TRBJ1-6 and V is TRBV2, with 7 bases that match TRBD1. There are 13 residues in the CDR3. With 6 bases clipped from V and 7 bases from J, the junction kept 3 bases outside the gene matches. CDR1 is SNHLY, CDR2 FYNNEI, per germline. CDR3 amino acids: CASRTGLNSPLHF. The CDR3 nucleotides are TGTGCCAGCAGGACAGGGCTAAATTCACCCCTCCACTTT.

This chain uses TRBV5-1 with TRBJ2-6; TRBD2 might be the D (5 bases). CDR1 is SGHRS, CDR2 YFSETQ, per germline. The CDR3 is 16 residues long. V was pared by 1 base and J by 8 bases, with 16 bases between. The CDR3 DNA sequence: TGCGCCAGCAGCTTGAACCCCGCGCGGGTCTCCAACGTCCTGACTTTC. Its translation is CASSLNPARVSNVLTF.

This clone was recorded a few times. In the same sample, other DNA sequences code for this CDR3. The chain links TRBV4-1 to TRBJ2-2; 9 bases line up with TRBD2. Germline trimming cut 1 base from V and 6 bases from J; bases unmatched to any gene: 6. This CDR3 has 16 residues. The germline V gene encodes CDR1 MGHRA and CDR2 YSYEKL. The CDR3 DNA follows: TGCGCCAGCAGCCAAGGGCGGGGGGGCCTCGCCGGGGAGCTGTTTTTT. It is translated as CASSQGRGGLAGELFF.

The chain recombines TRBV6-6 with TRBJ1-4; D is unresolved. Trimming left V 10 bases short and J 7 bases short, with 10 bases between. This CDR3 has 11 amino acids. Germline V CDR1 and CDR2: MNHNY, SVGAGI (reference sequence). CDR3 protein: CATGFGEKLFF. The CDR3 nucleotides are TGTGCCACTGGCTTTGGTGAAAAACTGTTTTTT.

The chain links TRBV27 to TRBJ2-3; D is undetermined. CDR3 length: 15 amino acids. V was clipped by 3 bases and J by 5 bases, with 15 bases between them. The germline V gene encodes CDR1 MNHEY and CDR2 SMNVEV (reference sequence). The CDR3 spells CASSFSVLLRDTQYF. CDR3 DNA: TGTGCCAGCAGTTTTTCAGTTCTCCTTCGAGATACGCAGTATTTT.

V is TRBV5-5 and J is TRBJ2-1, with D perhaps TRBD1 (7 bases). The germline gives CDR1 SGHKS, CDR2 YYEKEE (reference sequence). This CDR3 is 13 amino acids long. Trimming stripped 1 base from V and 9 bases from J, with 11 bases between. The CDR3 loop reads CASSLQGGSEQFF. CDR3 DNA sequence: TGTGCCAGCAGCTTGCAGGGGGGCAGTGAGCAGTTCTTC.

The V and J genes are TRBV28 and TRBJ1-3; no definite D call. Trimming pared 7 bases from V and 0 bases from J, leaving 13 bases between. The CDR3 loop spans 15 amino acids. Germline-derived CDR1 and CDR2 are MDHEN and SYDVKM. Here the CDR3 DNA reads TGTGCCAGCATGGACGGGAGCATCTCTGGAAACACCATATATTTT. Its translation is CASMDGSISGNTIYF. The entire variable domain, with the rest obtained from reference TRBV28 and TRBJ1-3, is as follows: DVKVTQSSRYLVKRTGEKVFLECVQDMDHENMFWYRQDPGLGLRLIYFSYDVKMKEKGDIPEGYSVSREKKERFSLILESASTNQTSMYLCASMDGSISGNTIYFGEGSWLTVV.

V gene TRBV6-5 combines with J gene TRBJ2-7; D is uncertain. Germline loops: CDR1 MNHEY, CDR2 SVGAGI. CDR3 size: 16 residues. Between the trimmed V and J ends, which lost 0 bases and 2 bases, there was a span of 14 bases. Written as DNA, the CDR3 is TGTGCCAGCAGTTACTCGTACTTCCGCGCCACCTACGAGCAGTACTTC. Its translation is CASSYSYFRATYEQYF.

The chain carries TRBV4-3 and TRBJ2-7; 7 bases match TRBD2. Trimming at V came to 3 bases and at J to 3 bases, leaving 2 bases not matched to a gene. Germline V gene lookup returns CDR1 LGHNA and CDR2 YSLEER. This CDR3 has 13 residues. The CDR3 bases are TGCGCCAGCAGCCACGGGACTATCTACGAGCAGTACTTC. Amino acids: CASSHGTIYEQYF.

The V and J genes are TRBV7-6 and TRBJ2-1, with a weak D call TRBD1 (5 bases). Trimming pared 1 base from V and 2 bases from J, leaving 15 bases between. The CDR3 is 17 residues long. The germline CDR1 and CDR2 sequences are SGHVS and FNYEAQ. The CDR3 nucleotides read TGTGCCAGCAGCTTAGTTACGCGGTGGGGCGCCTACAATGAGCAGTTCTTC. Residues: CASSLVTRWGAYNEQFF.

The chain has TRBV2 and TRBJ2-3; possibly TRBD1 for D (5 bases). V gave up 1 base and J gave up 5 bases, with 7 bases separating them. In germline, CDR1 is SNHLY, CDR2 FYNNEI. The CDR3 spans 13 residues. CDR3 coding DNA: TGTGCCAGCAGTGAAGATAGGGGAGATACGCAGTATTTT. Amino acid sequence: CASSEDRGDTQYF.

J is TRBJ1-3 and V is TRBV6-6, with a weak D call TRBD1 (5 bases). This CDR3 contains 14 residues. Between the trimmed V and J ends, which lost 6 bases and 0 bases, there was a span of 9 bases. Germline lookup yields CDR1 MNHNY and CDR2 SVGAGI (reference sequence). CDR3 amino acids: CASRPRDSGNTIYF. CDR3 bases: TGTGCCAGCAGGCCCAGGGACTCTGGAAACACCATATATTTT.